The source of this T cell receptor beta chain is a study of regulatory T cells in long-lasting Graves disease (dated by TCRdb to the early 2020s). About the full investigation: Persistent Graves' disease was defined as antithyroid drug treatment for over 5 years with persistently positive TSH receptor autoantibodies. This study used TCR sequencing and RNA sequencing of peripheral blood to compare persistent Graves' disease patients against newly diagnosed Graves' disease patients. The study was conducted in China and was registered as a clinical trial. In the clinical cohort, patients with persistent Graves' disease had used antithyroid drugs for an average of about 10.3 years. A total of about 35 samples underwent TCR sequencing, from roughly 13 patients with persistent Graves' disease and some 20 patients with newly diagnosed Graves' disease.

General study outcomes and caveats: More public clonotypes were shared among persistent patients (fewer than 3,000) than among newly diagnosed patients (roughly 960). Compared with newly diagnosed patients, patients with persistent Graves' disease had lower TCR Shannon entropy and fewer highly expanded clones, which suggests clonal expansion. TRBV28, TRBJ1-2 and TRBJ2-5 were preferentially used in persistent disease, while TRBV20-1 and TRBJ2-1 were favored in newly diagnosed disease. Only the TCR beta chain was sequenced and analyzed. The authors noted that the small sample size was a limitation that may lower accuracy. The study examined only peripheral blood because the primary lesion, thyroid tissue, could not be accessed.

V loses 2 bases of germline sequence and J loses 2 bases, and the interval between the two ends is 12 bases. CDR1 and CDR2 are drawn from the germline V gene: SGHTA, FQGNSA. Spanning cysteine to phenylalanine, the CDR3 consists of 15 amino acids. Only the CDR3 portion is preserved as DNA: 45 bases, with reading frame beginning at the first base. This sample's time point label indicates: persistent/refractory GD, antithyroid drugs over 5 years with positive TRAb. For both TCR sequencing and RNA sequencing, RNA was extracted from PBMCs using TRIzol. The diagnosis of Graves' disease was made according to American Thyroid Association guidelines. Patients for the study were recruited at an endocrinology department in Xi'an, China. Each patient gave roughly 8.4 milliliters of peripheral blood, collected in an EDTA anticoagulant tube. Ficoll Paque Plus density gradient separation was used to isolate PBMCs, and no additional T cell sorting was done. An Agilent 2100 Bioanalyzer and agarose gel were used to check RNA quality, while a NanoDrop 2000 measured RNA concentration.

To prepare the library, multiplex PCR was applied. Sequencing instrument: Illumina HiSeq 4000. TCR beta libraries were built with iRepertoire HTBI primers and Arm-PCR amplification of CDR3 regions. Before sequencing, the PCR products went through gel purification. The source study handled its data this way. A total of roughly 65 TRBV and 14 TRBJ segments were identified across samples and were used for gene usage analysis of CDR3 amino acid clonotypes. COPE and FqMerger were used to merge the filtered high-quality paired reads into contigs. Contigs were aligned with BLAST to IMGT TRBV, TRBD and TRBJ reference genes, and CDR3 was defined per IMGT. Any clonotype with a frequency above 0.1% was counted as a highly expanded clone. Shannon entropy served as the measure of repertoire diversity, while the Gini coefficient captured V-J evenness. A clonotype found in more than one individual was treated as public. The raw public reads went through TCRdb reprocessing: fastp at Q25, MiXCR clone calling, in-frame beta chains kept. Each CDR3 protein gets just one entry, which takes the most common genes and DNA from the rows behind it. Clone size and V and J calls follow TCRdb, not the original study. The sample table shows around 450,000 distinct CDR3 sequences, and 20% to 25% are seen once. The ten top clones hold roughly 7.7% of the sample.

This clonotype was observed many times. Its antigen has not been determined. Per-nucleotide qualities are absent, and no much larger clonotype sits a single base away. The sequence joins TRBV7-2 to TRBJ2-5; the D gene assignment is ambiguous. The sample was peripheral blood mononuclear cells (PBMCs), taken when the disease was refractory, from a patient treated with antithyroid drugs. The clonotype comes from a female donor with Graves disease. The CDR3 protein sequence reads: CASSLIQNLQETQYF. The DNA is TGTGCCAGCAGCTTAATTCAAAACCTACAAGAGACCCAGTACTTC.